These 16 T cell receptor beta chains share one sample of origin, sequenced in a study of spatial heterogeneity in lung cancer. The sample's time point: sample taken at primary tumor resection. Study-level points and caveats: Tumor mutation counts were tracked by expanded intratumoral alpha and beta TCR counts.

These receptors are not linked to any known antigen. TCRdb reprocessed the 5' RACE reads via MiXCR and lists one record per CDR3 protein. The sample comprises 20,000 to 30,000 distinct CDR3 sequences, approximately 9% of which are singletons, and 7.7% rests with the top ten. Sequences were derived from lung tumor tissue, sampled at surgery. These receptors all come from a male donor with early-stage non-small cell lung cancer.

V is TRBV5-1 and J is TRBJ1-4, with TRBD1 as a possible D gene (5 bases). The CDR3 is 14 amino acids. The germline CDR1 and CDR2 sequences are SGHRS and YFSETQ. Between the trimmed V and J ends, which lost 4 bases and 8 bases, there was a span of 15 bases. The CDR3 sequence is CASSPRQGAEKLFF. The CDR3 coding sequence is TGCGCCAGCAGCCCTCGGCAGGGCGCAGAAAAACTGTTTTTT.

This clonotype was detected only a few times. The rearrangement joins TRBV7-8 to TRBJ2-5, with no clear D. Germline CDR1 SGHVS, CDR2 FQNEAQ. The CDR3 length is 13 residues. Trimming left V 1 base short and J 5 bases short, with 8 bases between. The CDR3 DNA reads TGTGCCAGCAGCTTAGAGAGGCCTGAGACCCAGTACTTC. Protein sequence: CASSLERPETQYF.

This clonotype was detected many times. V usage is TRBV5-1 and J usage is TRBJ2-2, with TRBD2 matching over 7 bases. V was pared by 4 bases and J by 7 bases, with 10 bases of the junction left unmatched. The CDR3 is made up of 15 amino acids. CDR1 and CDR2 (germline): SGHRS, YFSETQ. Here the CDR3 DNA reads TGCGCCAGCAGCCTAGCGGCGCCCTGGGGCGGGGAGCTGTTTTTT. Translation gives CASSLAAPWGGELFF.

CDR3 nucleotides: TGTGCCAGCAGCCTCGGACAGTCCAACACCGGGGAGCTGTTTTTT. Its translation is CASSLGQSNTGELFF. J is TRBJ2-2 and V is TRBV7-3; possible D gene TRBD1, 6 bases. Germline-derived CDR1 and CDR2 are SGHTA and FQGTGA. CDR3 length: 15 residues. Trimming shortened V by 5 bases and J by 2 bases, and 12 bases separated the two germline ends.

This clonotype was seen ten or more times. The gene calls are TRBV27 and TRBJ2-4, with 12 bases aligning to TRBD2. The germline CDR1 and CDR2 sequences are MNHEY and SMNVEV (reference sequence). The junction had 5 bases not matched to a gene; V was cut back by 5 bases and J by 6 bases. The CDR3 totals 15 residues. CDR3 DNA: TGTGCCAGCAGTGTCCTGACTAGCGGGAGAAACATTCAGTACTTC. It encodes CASSVLTSGRNIQYF.

The CDR3: CASRAGLAFYNEQFF. The CDR3 nucleotides are TGTGCCAGCAGGGCGGGACTAGCGTTCTACAATGAGCAGTTCTTC. The V and J genes are TRBV7-2 and TRBJ2-1, with TRBD2 matching over 10 bases. CDR3 length equals 15 residues. Trimming cost V 6 bases and J 3 bases; bases outside gene matches: 5. Germline V gene sequence: CDR1 SGHTA, CDR2 FQGNSA. Filled out from reference TRBV7-2 and TRBJ2-1, the complete variable domain reads GAGVSQSPSNKVTEKGKDVELRCDPISGHTALYWYRQSLGQGLEFLIYFQGNSAPDKSGLPSDRFSAERTGGSVSTLTIQRTQQEDSAVYLCASRAGLAFYNEQFFGPGTRLTVL.

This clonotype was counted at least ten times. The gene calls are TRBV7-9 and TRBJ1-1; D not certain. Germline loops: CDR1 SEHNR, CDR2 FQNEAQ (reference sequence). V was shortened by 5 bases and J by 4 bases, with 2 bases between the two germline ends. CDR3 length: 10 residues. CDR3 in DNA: TGTGCCAGCAGCCTCACTGAAGCTTTCTTT. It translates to CASSLTEAFF.

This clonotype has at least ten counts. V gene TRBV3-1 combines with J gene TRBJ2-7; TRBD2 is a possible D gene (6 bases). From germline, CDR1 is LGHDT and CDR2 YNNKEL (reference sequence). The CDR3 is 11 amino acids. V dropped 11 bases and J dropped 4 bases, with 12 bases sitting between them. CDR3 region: CASRRGYEQYF. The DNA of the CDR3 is TGTGCCTCTCGCCGGGGGTACGAGCAGTACTTC.

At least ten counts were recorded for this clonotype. The CDR3 DNA sequence: TGTGCCAGCAGCCAGTGGGGGGACGGCTACACCTTC. Its translation: CASSQWGDGYTF. The gene calls are TRBV3-1 and TRBJ1-2, with D tentatively TRBD1 (5 bases). Trimming took off 3 bases at V and 8 bases at J, with 10 bases between the two ends. CDR3 length: 12 residues. Per the germline V gene, CDR1 is LGHDT and CDR2 is YNNKEL (reference sequence).

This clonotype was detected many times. CDR3 residues: CASSDSKGTDTQYF. DNA of the CDR3: TGTGCCAGCAGCGACAGTAAGGGCACAGATACGCAGTATTTT. V usage is TRBV5-6 and J usage is TRBJ2-3; D may be TRBD1 (5 bases). Trimming took off 4 bases at V and 1 base at J, with 10 bases between the two ends. CDR3 length: 14 residues. CDR1 and CDR2 (germline): SGHDT, YYEEEE. Combining the CDR3 with reference TRBV5-6 and TRBJ2-3 gives the whole variable domain DAGVTQSPTHLIKTRGQQVTLRCSPKSGHDTVSWYQQALGQGPQFIFQYYEEEERQRGNFPDRFSGHQFPNYSSELNVNALLLGDSALYLCASSDSKGTDTQYFGPGTRLTVL.

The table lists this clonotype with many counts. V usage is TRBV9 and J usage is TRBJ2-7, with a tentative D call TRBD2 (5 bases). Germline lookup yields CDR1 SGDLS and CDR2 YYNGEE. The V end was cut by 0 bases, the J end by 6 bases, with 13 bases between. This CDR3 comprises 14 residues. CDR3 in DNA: TGTGCCAGCAGCGTAGAAGGACTCCTAAGCGAGCAGTACTTC. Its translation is CASSVEGLLSEQYF. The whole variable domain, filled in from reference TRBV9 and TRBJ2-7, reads DSGVTQTPKHLITATGQRVTLRCSPRSGDLSVYWYQQSLDQGLQFLIQYYNGEERAKGNILERFSAQQFPDLHSELNLSSLELGDSALYFCASSVEGLLSEQYFGPGTRLTVT.

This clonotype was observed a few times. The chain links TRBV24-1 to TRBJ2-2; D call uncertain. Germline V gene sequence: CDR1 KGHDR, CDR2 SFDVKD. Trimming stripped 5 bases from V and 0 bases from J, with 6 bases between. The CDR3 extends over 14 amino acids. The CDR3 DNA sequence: TGTGCCACCAGTGCAGTTACGAACACCGGGGAGCTGTTTTTT. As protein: CATSAVTNTGELFF.

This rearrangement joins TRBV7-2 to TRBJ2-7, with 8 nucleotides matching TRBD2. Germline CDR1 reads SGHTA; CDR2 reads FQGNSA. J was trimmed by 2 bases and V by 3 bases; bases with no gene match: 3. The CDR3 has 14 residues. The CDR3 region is CASSFSGTPYEQYF. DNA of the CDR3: TGTGCCAGCAGCTTTAGCGGGACCCCCTACGAGCAGTACTTC.

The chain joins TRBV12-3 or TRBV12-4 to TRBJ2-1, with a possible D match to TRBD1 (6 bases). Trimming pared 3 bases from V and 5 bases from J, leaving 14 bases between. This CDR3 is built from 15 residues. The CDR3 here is CASSFFRTAHNEQFF. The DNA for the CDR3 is TGTGCCAGCAGTTTTTTTCGGACAGCGCACAATGAGCAGTTCTTC.

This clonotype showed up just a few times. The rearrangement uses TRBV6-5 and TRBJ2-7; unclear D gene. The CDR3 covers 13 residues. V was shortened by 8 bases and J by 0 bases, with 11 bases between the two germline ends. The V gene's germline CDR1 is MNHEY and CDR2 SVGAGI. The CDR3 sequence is CASAPGASYEQYF. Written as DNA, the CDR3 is TGTGCCAGCGCCCCCGGCGCCTCCTACGAGCAGTACTTC.

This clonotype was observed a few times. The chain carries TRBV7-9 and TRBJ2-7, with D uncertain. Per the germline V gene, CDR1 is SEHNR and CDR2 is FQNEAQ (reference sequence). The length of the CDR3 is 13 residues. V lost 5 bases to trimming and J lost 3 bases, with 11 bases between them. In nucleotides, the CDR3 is TGTGCCAGCAGCCCTCCCCCTAACTACGAGCAGTACTTC. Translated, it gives CASSPPPNYEQYF.